This T cell receptor (beta chain) is drawn from a study of T cells in Graves' hyperthyroidism and ophthalmopathy. Overall study context: Specimen type is peripheral blood, collected at initial diagnosis prior to any treatment.

Note on this clonotype: The antigen is unknown. This may stem from a read error, because a much larger clone lies one nucleotide away. The conserved final phenylalanine or tryptophan is absent from the CDR3, which likely points to a read error.

General study findings and limits: Within blood appeared most thyroid clonotypes that had expanded above 0.001. Patients with ophthalmopathy were separated from those with stable hyperthyroidism by a 13 V-J model.

Researchers amplified the TCR beta CDR3 regions from RNA transcripts. Primed by the HTBI set, a first-round RT-PCR was run on the TCR CDR3. TCRdb ran MiXCR on the multiplex PCR reads and lists one entry per CDR3 protein. Among nearly 600,000 distinct CDR3 sequences listed, approximately 15% were seen once. The CDR3 has 16 residues. Germline V gene sequence: CDR1 ENHRY, CDR2 SYGVKD. Trimming took 0 bases from V and 0 from J, leaving 10 bases between them. The chain has TRBV10-3 and TRBJ2-3; D possibly corresponds to TRBD2 (5 bases). The receptor's source is a woman under 40 with Graves' hyperthyroidism that later progressed to Graves' ophthalmopathy. Sample: blood. In DNA, the CDR3 is TGTGCCATCAGTGAGTCCGAGGGATTGAGCACAGATACGCAGTATCTT. Translation: CAISESEGLSTDTQYL.